The text below deals with one T cell receptor beta chain. TCR beta sequences were obtained from blood CD8+ and CD4+ T cells. The patients serving as multiple sclerosis controls were treatment-naive. They had stable or active relapsing-remitting disease and fulfilled revised McDonald criteria. With random hexamers, roughly 0.5 to 1 ug RNA was reverse transcribed. TCRdb re-analysed the immunoSEQ multiplex PCR reads in MiXCR, keeping a single row per CDR3 protein. The sample consists of around 270,000 distinct CDR3 sequences, 89% of them appearing once. Germline loops: CDR1 LGHNA, CDR2 YNFKEQ. The V and J ends lost 0 bases and 1 base respectively, with 13 bases between them. The CDR3 runs to 16 residues. The sample is drawn from a study of CD8 T cells in Susac syndrome.

The material sequenced was CD8+ T cells from PBMCs. This receptor was obtained from a human donor with multiple sclerosis. The V and J genes are TRBV4-2 and TRBJ2-7; D possibly corresponds to TRBD1 (6 bases). DNA of the CDR3: TGTGCCAGCAGCCAAGATCCGGACAGACCATCCTACGAGCAGTACTTC. Its protein product is CASSQDPDRPSYEQYF.